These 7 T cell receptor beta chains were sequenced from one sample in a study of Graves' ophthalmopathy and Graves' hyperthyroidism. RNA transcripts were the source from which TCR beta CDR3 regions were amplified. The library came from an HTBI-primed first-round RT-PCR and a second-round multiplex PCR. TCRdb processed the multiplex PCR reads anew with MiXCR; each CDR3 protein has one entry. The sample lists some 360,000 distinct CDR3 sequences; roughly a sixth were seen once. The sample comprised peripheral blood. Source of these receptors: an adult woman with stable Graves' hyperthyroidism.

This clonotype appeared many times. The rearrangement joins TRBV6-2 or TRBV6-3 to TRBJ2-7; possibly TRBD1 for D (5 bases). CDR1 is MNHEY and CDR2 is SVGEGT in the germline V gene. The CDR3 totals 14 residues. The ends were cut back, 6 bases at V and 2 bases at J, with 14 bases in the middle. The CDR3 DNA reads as TGTGCCAGCAGCCCGACAGTGCCGGCCTACGAGCAGTACTTC. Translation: CASSPTVPAYEQYF.

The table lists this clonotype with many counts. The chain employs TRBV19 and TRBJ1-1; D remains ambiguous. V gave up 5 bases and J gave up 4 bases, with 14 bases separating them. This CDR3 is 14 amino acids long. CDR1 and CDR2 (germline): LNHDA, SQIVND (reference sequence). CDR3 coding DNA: TGTGCCAGTAGTTTCGGCGCGGCTACCACTGAAGCTTTCTTT. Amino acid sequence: CASSFGAATTEAFF.

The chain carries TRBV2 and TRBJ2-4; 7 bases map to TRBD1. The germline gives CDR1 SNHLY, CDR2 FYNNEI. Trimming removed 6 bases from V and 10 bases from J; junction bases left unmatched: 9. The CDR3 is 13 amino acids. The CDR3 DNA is TGTGCCAGCAGCGGTAGGGACAGAAATATTCAGTACTTC. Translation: CASSGRDRNIQYF.

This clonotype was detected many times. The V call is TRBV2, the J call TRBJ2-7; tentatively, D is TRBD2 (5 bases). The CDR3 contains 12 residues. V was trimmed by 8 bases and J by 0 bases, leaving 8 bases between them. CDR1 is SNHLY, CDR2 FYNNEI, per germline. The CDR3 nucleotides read TGTGCCAGCTTAACTAGCTCCTACGAGCAGTACTTC. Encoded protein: CASLTSSYEQYF. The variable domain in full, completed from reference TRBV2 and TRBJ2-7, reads EPEVTQTPSHQVTQMGQEVILRCVPISNHLYFYWYRQILGQKVEFLVSFYNNEISEKSEIFDDQFSVERPDGSNFTLKIRSTKLEDSAMYFCASLTSSYEQYFGPGTRLTVT.

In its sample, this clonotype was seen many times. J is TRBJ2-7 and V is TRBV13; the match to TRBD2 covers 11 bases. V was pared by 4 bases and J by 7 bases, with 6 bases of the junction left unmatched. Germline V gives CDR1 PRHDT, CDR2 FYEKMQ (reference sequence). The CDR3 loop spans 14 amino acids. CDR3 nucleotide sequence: TGTGCCAGCAGCTACCTAGCGGGAGGCGGAGAGCAGTACTTC. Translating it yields CASSYLAGGGEQYF. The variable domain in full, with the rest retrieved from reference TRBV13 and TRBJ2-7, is AAGVIQSPRHLIKEKRETATLKCYPIPRHDTVYWYQQGPGQDPQFLISFYEKMQSDKGSIPDRFSAQQFSDYHSELNMSSLELGDSALYFCASSYLAGGGEQYFGPGTRLTVT.

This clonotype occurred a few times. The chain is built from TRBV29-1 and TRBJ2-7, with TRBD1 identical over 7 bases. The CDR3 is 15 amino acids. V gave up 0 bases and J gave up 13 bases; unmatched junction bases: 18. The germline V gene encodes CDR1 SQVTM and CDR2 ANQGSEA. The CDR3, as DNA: TGCAGCGTTGAAGACTTTGAGGGGGCCCTGGTCGCAACTTACTTC. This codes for CSVEDFEGALVATYF.

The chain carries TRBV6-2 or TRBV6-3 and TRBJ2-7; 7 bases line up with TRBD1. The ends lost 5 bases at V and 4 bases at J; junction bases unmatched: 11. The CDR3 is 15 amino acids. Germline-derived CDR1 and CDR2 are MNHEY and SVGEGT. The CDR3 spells CASSPTRQGGYEQYF. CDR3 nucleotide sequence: TGTGCCAGCAGTCCAACCCGACAGGGTGGATACGAGCAGTACTTC.